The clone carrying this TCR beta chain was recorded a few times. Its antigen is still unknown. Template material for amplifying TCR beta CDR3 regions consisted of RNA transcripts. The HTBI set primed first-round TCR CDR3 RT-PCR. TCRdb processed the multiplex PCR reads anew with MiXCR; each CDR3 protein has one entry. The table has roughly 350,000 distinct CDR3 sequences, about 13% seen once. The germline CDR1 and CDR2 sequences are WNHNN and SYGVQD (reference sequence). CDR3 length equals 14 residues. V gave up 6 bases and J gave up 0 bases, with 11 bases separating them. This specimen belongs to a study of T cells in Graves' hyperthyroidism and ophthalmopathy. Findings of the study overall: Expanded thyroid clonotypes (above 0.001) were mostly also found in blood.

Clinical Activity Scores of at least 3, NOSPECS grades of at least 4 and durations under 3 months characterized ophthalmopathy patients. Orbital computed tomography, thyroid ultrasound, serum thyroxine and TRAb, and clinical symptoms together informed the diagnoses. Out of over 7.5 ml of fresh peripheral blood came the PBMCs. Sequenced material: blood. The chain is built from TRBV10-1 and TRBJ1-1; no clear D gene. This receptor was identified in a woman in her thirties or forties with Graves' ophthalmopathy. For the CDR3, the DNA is TGCGCCAGCAGCCTAGACTTAATGAACACTGAAGCTTTCTTT. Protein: CASSLDLMNTEAFF.